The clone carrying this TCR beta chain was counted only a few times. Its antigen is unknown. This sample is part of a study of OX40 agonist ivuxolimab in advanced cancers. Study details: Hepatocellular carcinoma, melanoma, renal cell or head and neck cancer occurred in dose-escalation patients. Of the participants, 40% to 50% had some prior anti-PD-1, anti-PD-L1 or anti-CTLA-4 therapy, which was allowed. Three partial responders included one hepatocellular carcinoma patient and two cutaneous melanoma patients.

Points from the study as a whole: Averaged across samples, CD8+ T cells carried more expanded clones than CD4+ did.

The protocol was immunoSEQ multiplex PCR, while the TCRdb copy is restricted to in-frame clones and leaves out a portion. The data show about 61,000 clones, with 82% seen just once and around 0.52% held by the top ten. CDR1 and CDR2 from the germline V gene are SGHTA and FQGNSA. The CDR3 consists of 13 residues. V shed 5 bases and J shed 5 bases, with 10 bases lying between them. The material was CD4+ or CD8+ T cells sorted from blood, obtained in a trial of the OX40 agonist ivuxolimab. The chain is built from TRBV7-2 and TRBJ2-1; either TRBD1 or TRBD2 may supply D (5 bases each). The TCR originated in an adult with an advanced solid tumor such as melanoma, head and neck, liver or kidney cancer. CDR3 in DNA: TGTGCCAGCAGCCAGGGACCGAACAATGAGCAGTTCTTC. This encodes CASSQGPNNEQFF.